This record concerns one TCR beta chain sequence. This clone is identified as medium-sized (0.01 to 0.1%). Its antigen target is currently unknown. No quality values exist for individual bases; no much larger clone is one base distant. Measured from the cysteine to the phenylalanine, the CDR3 is 14 residues long. CDR3 DNA only is kept here, 42 bases in frame from base 1. CDR1 is given as SEHNR and CDR2 as FQNEAQ, both from the germline V gene (reference sequence). The V and J ends are trimmed by 5 bases and 4 bases, leaving 14 bases between them. This sample stems from a study of PD-L1 blockade in urothelial cancer (dated by TCRdb to the late 2010s). The study in broad terms: All patients started therapy in the mid-2010s and received atezolizumab 1,200 mg intravenously every 3 weeks. About 85% of the roughly 29 patients were identified as males with urothelial cancer of bladder origin, and a prior smoking history was reported by 18 of 29 patients. An ECOG performance status of 0 or 1 was recorded for the patients, and 0 to 3 prior chemotherapy regimens had been received by the patients. Blood samples were analyzed at 3 weeks after treatment start (second dose) and at 6 weeks after treatment start. A median of about 150,000 T cells and 80,000 or so unique TCRs was obtained from blood samples, and a median clonality of roughly 0.074 was observed. Somatic, immune and clinical correlates of response to PD-L1 blockade with atezolizumab in urothelial cancer were the focus of an exploratory multi-omic analysis. Pretreatment tumor samples, along with matched peripheral blood collected serially before and after atezolizumab treatment, underwent TCR sequencing. Progression-free survival longer than 6 months counted as durable clinical benefit, and TCR features were additionally tested against both progression-free and overall survival. In the same patients who had TCR sequencing, pretreatment tumors also underwent whole exome sequencing and RNA sequencing. Durable clinical benefit was achieved by nine patients and was not achieved by 20 patients. Pretreatment blood TCR-seq was available for about 28 patients, at least one posttreatment blood collection was obtained for around 25 patients, and tumor TCR-seq was available for around 25 patients. General conclusions and limits of the study: A pretreatment peripheral blood TCR clonality below the median was linked to improved progression-free and overall survival. Because the sample size was small (n of about 30) and many exploratory analyses were performed, the results are intended to be hypothesis-generating. Among patients with durable benefit, tumor-associated TCR clones showed greater expansion in peripheral blood 3 weeks after treatment started (n ≈ 24, p = 0.022).

A total of about 31 patients with locally advanced or metastatic urothelial carcinoma, treated at Memorial Sloan Kettering on a trial protocol, made up the cohort. Peripheral blood mononuclear cells were collected pretreatment and during treatment, at between 1 and 8 total time points per patient. The Qiagen DNeasy Blood extraction kit was used to purify genomic DNA from total PBMCs and from tumor samples. Collected pretreatment and during treatment, PBMCs were isolated and stored as previously described. To estimate absolute template abundance from read counts, synthetic TCR analog templates were spiked into each PCR. Using the immunoSEQ assay, TCRbeta CDR3 regions were amplified from genomic DNA with bias-controlled V and J gene primers. Rearranged TCRbeta segments were sequenced at approximately 20X coverage. The original pipeline was this. Clustering was used to correct sequencing errors, and CDR3s were annotated against IMGT to assign V, D and J genes. Only productive TCRbeta rearrangements were used in downstream analyses, excluding out-of-frame or stop-codon sequences. Clonality was computed as one minus Shannon entropy normalized by the log of the number of unique productive sequences. Fisher's exact test with Benjamini-Hochberg correction, using a cutoff of adjusted p below 0.01, was how clones that differed between time points or between blood and tumor were identified. As stored in TCRdb, this immuneACCESS dataset retains in-frame rearrangements with V and J assigned. A fraction of the clones does not appear; measured against another copy, unresolved V genes explain less than half of the discrepancy, and the remainder lacks a known reason. V, J and clone size reflect that table, while D and trimming were determined from the DNA. In this sample the table shows tens of thousands of clones, nearly 90% of which occur a single time. Clones ranked in the top ten supply less than 10% of the sample.

Here the chain combines TRBV7-9 and TRBJ1-2; the D gene identity is not certain. The sample was PBMCs, taken around atezolizumab (anti-PD-L1) treatment. This TCR was sampled from a man in his 60s with urothelial cancer. At the DNA level, the sequence is TGTGCCAGCAGCCCCCGGACTGATGCCTATGGCTACACCTTC. Translated, it gives CASSPRTDAYGYTF.